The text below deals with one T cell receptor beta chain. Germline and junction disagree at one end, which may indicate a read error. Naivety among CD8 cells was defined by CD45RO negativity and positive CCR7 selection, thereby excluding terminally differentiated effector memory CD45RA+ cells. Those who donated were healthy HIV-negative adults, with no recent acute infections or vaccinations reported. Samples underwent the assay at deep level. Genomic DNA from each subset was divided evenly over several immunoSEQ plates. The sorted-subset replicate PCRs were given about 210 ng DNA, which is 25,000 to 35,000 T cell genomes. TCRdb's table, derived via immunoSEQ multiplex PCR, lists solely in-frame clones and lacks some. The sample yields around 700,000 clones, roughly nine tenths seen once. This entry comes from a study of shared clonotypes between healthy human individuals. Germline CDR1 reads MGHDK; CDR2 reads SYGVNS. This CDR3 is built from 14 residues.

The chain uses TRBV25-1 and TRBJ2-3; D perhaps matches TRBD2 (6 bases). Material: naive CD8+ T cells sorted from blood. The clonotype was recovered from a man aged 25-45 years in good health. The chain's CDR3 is CASIGGNPTNTQYF. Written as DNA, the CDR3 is TGTGCCAGCATCGGGGGAAACCCCACAAATACGCAGTATTTT.